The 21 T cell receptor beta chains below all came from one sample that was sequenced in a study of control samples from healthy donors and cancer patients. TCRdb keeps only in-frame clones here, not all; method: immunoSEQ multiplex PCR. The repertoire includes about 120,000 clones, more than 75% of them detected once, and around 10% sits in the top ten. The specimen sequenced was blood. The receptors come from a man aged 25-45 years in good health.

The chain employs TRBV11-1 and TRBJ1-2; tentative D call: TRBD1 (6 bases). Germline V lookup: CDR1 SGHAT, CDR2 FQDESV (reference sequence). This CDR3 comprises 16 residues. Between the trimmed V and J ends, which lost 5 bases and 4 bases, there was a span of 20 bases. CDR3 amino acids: CASSLAQGSSGYGYTF. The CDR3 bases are TGTGCCAGCAGCCTGGCCCAGGGGTCGAGTGGCTATGGCTACACCTTC.

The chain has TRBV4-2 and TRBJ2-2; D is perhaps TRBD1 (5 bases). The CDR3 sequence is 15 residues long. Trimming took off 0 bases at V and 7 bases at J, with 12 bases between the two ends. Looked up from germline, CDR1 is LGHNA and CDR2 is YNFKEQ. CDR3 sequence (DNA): TGTGCCAGCAGCCAAGATTTCAGGGTGAACGGGGAGCTGTTTTTT. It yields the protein CASSQDFRVNGELFF.

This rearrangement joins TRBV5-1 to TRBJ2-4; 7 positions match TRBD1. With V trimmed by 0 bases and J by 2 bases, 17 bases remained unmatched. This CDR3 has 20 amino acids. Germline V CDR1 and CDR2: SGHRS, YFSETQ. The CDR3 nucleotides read TGCGCCAGCAGCTTGGACACAGGGGCCCAGACACTTACCTCCAAAAACATTCAGTACTTC. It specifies CASSLDTGAQTLTSKNIQYF.

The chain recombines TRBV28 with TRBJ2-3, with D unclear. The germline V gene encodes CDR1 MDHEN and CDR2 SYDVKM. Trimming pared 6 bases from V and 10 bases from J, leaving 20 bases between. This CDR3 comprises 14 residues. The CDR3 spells CASRTPGGVEAQYF. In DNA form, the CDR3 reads TGTGCCAGCAGAACCCCAGGCGGAGTCGAGGCGCAGTATTTT.

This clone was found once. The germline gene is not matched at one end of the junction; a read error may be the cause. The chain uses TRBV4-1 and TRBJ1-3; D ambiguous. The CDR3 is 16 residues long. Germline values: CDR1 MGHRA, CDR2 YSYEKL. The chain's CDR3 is CASSLRERLHGDTIYF. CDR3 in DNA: TGCGCCAGCAGCCTAAGAGAGAGACTTCATGGAGACACCATATATTTT.

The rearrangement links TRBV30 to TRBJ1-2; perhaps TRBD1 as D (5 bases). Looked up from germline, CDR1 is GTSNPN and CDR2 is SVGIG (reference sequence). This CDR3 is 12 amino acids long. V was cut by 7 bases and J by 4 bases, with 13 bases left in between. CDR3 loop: CAYDRLFYGYTF. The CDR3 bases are TGTGCCTACGACAGATTGTTCTATGGCTACACCTTC.

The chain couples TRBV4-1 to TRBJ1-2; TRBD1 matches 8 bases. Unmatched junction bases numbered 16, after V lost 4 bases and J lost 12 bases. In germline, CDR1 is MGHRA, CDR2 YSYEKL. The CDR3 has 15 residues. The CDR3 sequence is CASSPIYSRDRTNTF. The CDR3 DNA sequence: TGCGCCAGCAGCCCTATTTATTCGCGGGACAGGACAAACACCTTC.

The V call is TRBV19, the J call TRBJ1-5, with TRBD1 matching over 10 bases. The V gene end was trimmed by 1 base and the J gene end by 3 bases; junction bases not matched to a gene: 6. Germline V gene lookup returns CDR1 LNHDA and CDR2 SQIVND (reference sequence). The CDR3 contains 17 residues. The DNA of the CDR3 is TGTGCCAGTAGTATAGGCCCGGGACAGGGGAACAATCAGCCCCAGCATTTT. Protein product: CASSIGPGQGNNQPQHF. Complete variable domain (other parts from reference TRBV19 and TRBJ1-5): DGGITQSPKYLFRKEGQNVTLSCEQNLNHDAMYWYRQDPGQGLRLIYYSQIVNDFQKGDIAEGYSVSREKKESFPLTVTSAQKNPTAFYLCASSIGPGQGNNQPQHFGDGTRLSIL.

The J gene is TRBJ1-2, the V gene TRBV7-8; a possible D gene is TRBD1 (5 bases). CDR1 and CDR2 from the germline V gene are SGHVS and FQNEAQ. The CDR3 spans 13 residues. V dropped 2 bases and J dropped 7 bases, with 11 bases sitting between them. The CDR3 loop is CASSLNGGGGYTF. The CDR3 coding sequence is TGTGCCAGCAGCTTAAACGGGGGTGGTGGCTACACCTTC.

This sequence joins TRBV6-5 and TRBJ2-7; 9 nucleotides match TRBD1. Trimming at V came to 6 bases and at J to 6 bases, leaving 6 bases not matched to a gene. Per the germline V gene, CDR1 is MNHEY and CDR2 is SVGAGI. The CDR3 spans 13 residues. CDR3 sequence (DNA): TGTGCCAGCAGAGAGGGACAGGGAGGCGAGCAGTACGTC. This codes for CASREGQGGEQYV.

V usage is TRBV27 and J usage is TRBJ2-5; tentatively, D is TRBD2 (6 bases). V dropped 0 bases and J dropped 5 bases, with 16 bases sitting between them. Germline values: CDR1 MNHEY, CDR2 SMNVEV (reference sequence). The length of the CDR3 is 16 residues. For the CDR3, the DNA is TGTGCCAGCAGTTTATCGGAGAGGGGAGGTCGGGAGACCCAGTACTTC. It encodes CASSLSERGGRETQYF.

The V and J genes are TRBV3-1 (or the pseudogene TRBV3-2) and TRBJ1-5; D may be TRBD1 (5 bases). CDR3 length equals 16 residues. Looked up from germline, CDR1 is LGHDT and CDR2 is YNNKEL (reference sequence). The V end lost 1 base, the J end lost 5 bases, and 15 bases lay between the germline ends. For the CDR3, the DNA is TGTGCCAGCAGCCAAGGCGGGGGAGGGGACCATCAGCCCCAGCATTTT. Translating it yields CASSQGGGGDHQPQHF.

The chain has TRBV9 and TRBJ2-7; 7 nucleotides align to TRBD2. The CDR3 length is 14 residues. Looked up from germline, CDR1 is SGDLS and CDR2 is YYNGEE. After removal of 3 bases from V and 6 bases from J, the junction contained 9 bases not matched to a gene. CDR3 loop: CASSGLIPGGEQYF. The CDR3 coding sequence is TGTGCCAGCAGCGGGCTGATCCCGGGAGGCGAGCAGTACTTC.

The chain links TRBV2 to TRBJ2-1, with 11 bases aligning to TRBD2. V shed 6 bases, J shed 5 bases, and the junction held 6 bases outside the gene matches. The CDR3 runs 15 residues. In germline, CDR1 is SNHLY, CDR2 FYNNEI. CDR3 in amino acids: CASRTGTSGDNEQFF. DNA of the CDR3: TGTGCCAGCAGAACCGGGACTAGCGGCGACAATGAGCAGTTCTTC.

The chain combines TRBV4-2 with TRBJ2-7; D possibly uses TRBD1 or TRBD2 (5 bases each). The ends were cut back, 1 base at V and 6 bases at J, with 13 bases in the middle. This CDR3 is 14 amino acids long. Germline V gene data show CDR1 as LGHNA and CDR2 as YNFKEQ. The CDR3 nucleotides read TGTGCCAGCAGCCAAGGGAAGGGGACGCCCGAGCAGTACTTC. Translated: CASSQGKGTPEQYF.

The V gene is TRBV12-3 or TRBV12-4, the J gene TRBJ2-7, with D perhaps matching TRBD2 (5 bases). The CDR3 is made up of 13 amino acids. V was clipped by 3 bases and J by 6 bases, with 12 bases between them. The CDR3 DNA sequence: TGTGCCAGCAGTTTCTCTAGCCAGAGCGAGCAGTACGTC. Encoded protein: CASSFSSQSEQYV.

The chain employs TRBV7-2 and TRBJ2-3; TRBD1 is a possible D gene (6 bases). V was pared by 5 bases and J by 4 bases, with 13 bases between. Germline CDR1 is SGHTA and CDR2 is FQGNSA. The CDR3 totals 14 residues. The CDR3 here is CASSNRVGADTQYF. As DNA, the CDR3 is TGTGCCAGCAGCAACAGGGTAGGGGCAGATACGCAGTATTTT.

In nucleotides, the CDR3 is TGTGCCAGCCAAGTGGAATGGGACACTGAAGCTTTCTTT. Translating it yields CASQVEWDTEAFF. The chain joins TRBV6-5 to TRBJ1-1; D not certain. The V gene's germline CDR1 is MNHEY and CDR2 SVGAGI. Trimming removed 8 bases from V and 3 bases from J, with 13 bases in between. The CDR3 is 13 amino acids.

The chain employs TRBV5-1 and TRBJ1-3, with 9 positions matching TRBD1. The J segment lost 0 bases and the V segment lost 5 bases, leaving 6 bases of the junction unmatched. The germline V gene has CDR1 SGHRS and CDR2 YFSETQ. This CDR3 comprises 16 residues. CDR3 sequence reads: CASSFDRGGSGNTIYF. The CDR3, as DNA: TGCGCCAGCAGTTTTGACAGGGGGGGCTCTGGAAACACCATATATTTT.

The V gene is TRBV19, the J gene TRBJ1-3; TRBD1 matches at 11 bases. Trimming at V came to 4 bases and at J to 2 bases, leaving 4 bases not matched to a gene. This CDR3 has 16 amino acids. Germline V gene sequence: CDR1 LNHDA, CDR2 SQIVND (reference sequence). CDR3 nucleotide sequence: TGTGCCAGTAGTACGACGGGACAGGGGGCTGGAAACACCATATATTTT. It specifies CASSTTGQGAGNTIYF.

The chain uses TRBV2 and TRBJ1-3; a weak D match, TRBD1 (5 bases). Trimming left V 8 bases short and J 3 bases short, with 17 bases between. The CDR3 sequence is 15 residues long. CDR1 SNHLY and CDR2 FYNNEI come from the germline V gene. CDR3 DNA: TGTGCCAGCGCCCTACGCGGGGGAGGTGGAAACACCATATATTTT. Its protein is CASALRGGGGNTIYF.